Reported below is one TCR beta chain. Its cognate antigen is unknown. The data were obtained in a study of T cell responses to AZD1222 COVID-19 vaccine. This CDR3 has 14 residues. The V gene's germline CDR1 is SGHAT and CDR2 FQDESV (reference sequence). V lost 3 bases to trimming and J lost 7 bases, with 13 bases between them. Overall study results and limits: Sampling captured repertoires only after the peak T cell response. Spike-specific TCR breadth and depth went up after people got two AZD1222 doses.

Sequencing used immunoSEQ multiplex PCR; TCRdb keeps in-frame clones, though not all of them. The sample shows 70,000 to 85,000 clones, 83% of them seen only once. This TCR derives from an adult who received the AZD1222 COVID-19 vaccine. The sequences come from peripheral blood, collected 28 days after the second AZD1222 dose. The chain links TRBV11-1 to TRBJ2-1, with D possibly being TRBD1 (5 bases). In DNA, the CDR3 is TGTGCCAGCAGCTTTTGGTTCTCAGGGAATGAGCAGTTCTTC. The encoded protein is CASSFWFSGNEQFF. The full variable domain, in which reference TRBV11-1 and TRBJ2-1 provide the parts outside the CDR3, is EAEVAQSPRYKITEKSQAVAFWCDPISGHATLYWYRQILGQGPELLVQFQDESVVDDSQLPKDRFSAERLKGVDSTLKIQPAELGDSAMYLCASSFWFSGNEQFFGPGTRLTVL.